This T cell receptor (beta chain) is from a study of T cell repertoires in cytomegalovirus infection (dated by TCRdb to between 2018 and 2021). Regarding the study in general: Because public TCR beta signatures pointed to carriage of CMV infection together with the matching HLA type, the HLA type of each donor mattered for the analysis.

Broad study findings and their caveats: The ex vivo response was dominated by HLA-C-restricted CMV-specific TCR beta clonotypes, and the single most frequent clonotype in two of eight donors was supplied by these HLA-C-restricted clonotypes. Cumulative frequency of public TCR beta family members discriminated carriers of CMV infection plus the relevant HLA type in this cohort and an independent roughly 330-donor cohort.

Instrument used: Illumina HiSeq 1500. Clones were called with MiXCR by TCRdb after fastp trimmed the public reads at Q25, and only in-frame beta chains were retained. Records with the same CDR3 protein are collapsed into one entry carrying the most frequent genes and DNA. Here the sample has 400,000 or so distinct CDR3 sequences; around 32% occur a single time. Of the sample, roughly 13% falls within the top ten clones. A distance of 16 bases separates the germline ends of V and J, which lose 6 bases and 3 bases respectively. Via the germline V gene (reference sequence), CDR1 is DFQATT and CDR2 SNEGSKA. Counted from cysteine to phenylalanine, this CDR3 has 14 amino acids. The sequence is cut down to CDR3 DNA, 42 bases in frame from base 1. As concerns this clonotype: This receptor's antigen is unknown. Base qualities are missing; no much larger clone stands one base away.

The chain was built from TRBV20-1 and TRBJ2-3; the D gene assignment is perhaps TRBD1 or TRBD2, with each matching 6 bases. The clonotype comes from a human donor in good health (CMV status not recorded). Some clones in this sample may be carry-over from other donors' samples. The material sequenced was PBMCs. At the DNA level, the sequence is TGCAGTGCCCCCCCGGGGGCAAGAACAGATACGCAGTATTTT. This sequence encodes CSAPPGARTDTQYF.